The 30 T cell receptor beta chains given below trace back to one sample, sequenced in a study of cytomegalovirus exposure and HLA in healthy donors. The repertoire was sequenced with immunoSEQ multiplex PCR; TCRdb's copy has only in-frame clones and lacks some. The table records approximately 200,000 clones, approximately 80% of them present only once. Material for sequencing was PBMCs. These TCRs come from a woman aged 25-40 years in good health and CMV-seropositive.

The chain uses TRBV6-1 and TRBJ1-2, with a possible D match to TRBD1 (6 bases). Trimming pared 6 bases from V and 2 bases from J, leaving 10 bases between. The CDR3 covers 13 residues. Germline lookup yields CDR1 MNHNS and CDR2 SASEGT. CDR3 sequence reads: CASRGGLNYGYTF. The CDR3 DNA reads as TGTGCCAGCAGGGGGGGGCTCAACTATGGCTACACCTTC.

The gene calls are TRBV7-3 and TRBJ2-7, with 9 bases aligning to TRBD2. This CDR3 is 18 amino acids long. Germline CDR1 is SGHTA and CDR2 is FQGTGA. Trimming at V came to 6 bases and at J to 0 bases, leaving 15 bases not matched to a gene. CDR3 coding DNA: TGTGCCAGCAGTCCGGCGGGTAGCGGGAGCTCGGTCTCCTACGAGCAGTACTTC. Its protein product is CASSPAGSGSSVSYEQYF.

The CDR3 coding sequence is TGTGCCAGCAGTCGGAGCGGGCTTAGCTCCTACGAGCAGTACTTC. Translated: CASSRSGLSSYEQYF. The genes are TRBV2 and TRBJ2-7; D is possibly TRBD2 (6 bases). V shed 5 bases and J shed 0 bases, with 14 bases lying between them. The CDR3 covers 15 residues. The germline gives CDR1 SNHLY, CDR2 FYNNEI.

This chain links TRBV4-1 with TRBJ1-4; TRBD1 matches 9 bases. This CDR3 spans 18 amino acids. The ends lost 1 base at V and 4 bases at J; junction bases unmatched: 10. Germline V CDR1 and CDR2: MGHRA, YSYEKL. Here the CDR3 DNA reads TGCGCCAGCAGCCAAGGAGGGGACAGGGATCGAGTTAATGAAAAACTGTTTTTT. It is translated as CASSQGGDRDRVNEKLFF.

The rearrangement links TRBV7-9 to TRBJ1-2; tentative D call: TRBD1 (5 bases). CDR3 length equals 15 residues. V lost 0 bases to trimming and J lost 2 bases, with 10 bases between them. In germline, CDR1 is SEHNR, CDR2 FQNEAQ (reference sequence). The CDR3 sequence is CASSLALGGNYGYTF. The CDR3 DNA reads as TGTGCCAGCAGCTTAGCCCTCGGGGGGAACTATGGCTACACCTTC.

The genes are TRBV28 and TRBJ1-2; possible D gene TRBD1, 6 bases. This CDR3 region has 13 residues. Germline CDR1 and CDR2: MDHEN and SYDVKM. Trimming shortened V by 4 bases and J by 4 bases, and 10 bases separated the two germline ends. The CDR3 coding sequence is TGTGCCAGCAGTTCAGAGACAGGCTATGGCTACACCTTC. This encodes CASSSETGYGYTF.

The CDR3 spells CASSLGTDPGGTIYF. In nucleotides, the CDR3 is TGCGCCAGCAGCTTGGGGACAGACCCGGGGGGCACCATATATTTT. The chain has TRBV5-1 and TRBJ1-3; maybe TRBD1 (6 bases). V gave up 0 bases and J gave up 9 bases, with 16 bases separating them. The CDR3 sequence is 15 residues long. Germline values: CDR1 SGHRS, CDR2 YFSETQ.

J is TRBJ2-1 and V is TRBV19; tentatively, D is TRBD2 (6 bases). V was clipped by 3 bases and J by 8 bases, with 11 bases between them. Germline V gives CDR1 LNHDA, CDR2 SQIVND (reference sequence). The CDR3 is 13 amino acids. CDR3 protein: CASSIAGSDEQFF. The CDR3, as DNA: TGTGCCAGTAGTATTGCGGGGTCGGATGAGCAGTTCTTC.

The rearrangement joins TRBV28 to TRBJ1-1; D is undetermined. This CDR3 has 14 residues. Germline V gene sequence: CDR1 MDHEN, CDR2 SYDVKM. Trimming stripped 4 bases from V and 0 bases from J, with 9 bases between. The CDR3 nucleotides are TGTGCCAGCAGTTCCCCAGCGTTGAACACTGAAGCTTTCTTT. This gives the protein CASSSPALNTEAFF.

The chain carries TRBV4-1 and TRBJ2-1; 9 nucleotides agree with TRBD2. The CDR3 runs 17 residues. Trimming removed 1 base from V and 9 bases from J; junction bases left unmatched: 13. Germline CDR1 and CDR2: MGHRA and YSYEKL. The CDR3 protein is CASSQGGGTSKRSEQFF. CDR3 in DNA: TGCGCCAGCAGCCAAGGGGGCGGGACTAGCAAGAGGAGTGAGCAGTTCTTC.

The chain uses TRBV5-1 and TRBJ2-7; 15 nucleotides line up with TRBD2. Per the germline V gene, CDR1 is SGHRS and CDR2 is YFSETQ. With 4 bases clipped from V and 4 bases from J, the junction kept 15 bases outside the gene matches. The length of the CDR3 is 19 residues. The CDR3 DNA is TGCGCCAGCAGCCGAATACCACCGGGACTAGCGGGAGGAGAGTACGAGCAGTACTTC. This gives the protein CASSRIPPGLAGGEYEQYF. The entire variable domain, with the rest obtained from reference TRBV5-1 and TRBJ2-7, is as follows: KAGVTQTPRYLIKTRGQQVTLSCSPISGHRSVSWYQQTPGQGLQFLFEYFSETQRNKGNFPGRFSGRQFSNSRSEMNVSTLELGDSALYLCASSRIPPGLAGGEYEQYFGPGTRLTVT.

This sequence joins TRBV28 and TRBJ1-1; 10 bases fit TRBD1. There are 15 residues in the CDR3. Germline loops: CDR1 MDHEN, CDR2 SYDVKM. With 4 bases clipped from V and 5 bases from J, the junction kept 7 bases outside the gene matches. The CDR3: CASSSLGTGATEAFF. CDR3 in DNA: TGTGCCAGCAGTTCACTCGGGACAGGGGCTACTGAAGCTTTCTTT.

The genes are TRBV5-4 and TRBJ2-1; 7 nucleotides agree with TRBD2. The V segment lost 2 bases and the J segment 4 bases; nucleotides outside the gene matches: 0. The germline CDR1 and CDR2 sequences are SGHNT and YYREEE (reference sequence). This CDR3 is built from 13 residues. CDR3 amino acids: CASSFGGYNEQFF. CDR3 bases: TGTGCCAGCAGCTTCGGGGGGTACAATGAGCAGTTCTTC.

The chain recombines TRBV9 with TRBJ2-1, with D possibly matching TRBD2 (5 bases). The CDR3 runs to 14 residues. The V and J ends lost 0 bases and 8 bases respectively, with 12 bases between them. Per the germline V gene, CDR1 is SGDLS and CDR2 is YYNGEE. The CDR3 region is CASSVASAGDEQFF. Here the CDR3 DNA reads TGTGCCAGCAGCGTAGCTTCCGCCGGGGATGAGCAGTTCTTC.

In its sample, this clone was seen a few times. CDR3 sequence reads: CASSSGGQSSEGYTF. For the CDR3, the DNA is TGCGCCAGCAGCTCTGGCGGACAGAGCTCTGAGGGCTACACCTTC. The V gene is TRBV5-1, the J gene TRBJ1-2, with D possibly TRBD1 on 6 matching bases. The CDR3 extends over 15 amino acids. CDR1 and CDR2 (germline): SGHRS, YFSETQ. The ends were cut back, 3 bases at V and 8 bases at J, with 20 bases in the middle.

The V call is TRBV11-3, the J call TRBJ2-3; 7 bases match TRBD2. CDR3 size: 15 residues. Losses at the gene ends were 1 base for V and 3 bases for J; bases not matched to a gene: 4. Germline CDR1 SGHNT, CDR2 YENEEA. CDR3 sequence (DNA): TGTGCCAGCAGCTTAGGTCTAGCGGCTACAGATACGCAGTATTTT. Its translation is CASSLGLAATDTQYF.

The sample holds a few counts of this clone. The rearrangement links TRBV2 to TRBJ2-7, with TRBD2 matching over 9 bases. V lost 5 bases and J lost 6; bases outside the gene matches: 14. The CDR3 has 16 amino acids. The germline V gene encodes CDR1 SNHLY and CDR2 FYNNEI. CDR3 coding DNA: TGTGCCAGCAGTAAACACACTAGCGGGTTCTCATCCGAGCAGTACTTC. Translated, it gives CASSKHTSGFSSEQYF.

With respect to this clone: One junction end does not reproduce the germline sequence, and a read error may be involved. The CDR3 loop is CASSLALNYEQYF. As DNA, the CDR3 is TGTGCTAGCAGCTTAGCCCTAAACTACGAGCAGTACTTC. V and J are TRBV7-7 and TRBJ2-7, with no clear D. This CDR3 contains 13 residues. Per germline, CDR1 SSHAT and CDR2 FNYEAQ (reference sequence).

V usage is TRBV11-2 and J usage is TRBJ2-1; TRBD2 aligns across 7 bases. Germline V gene lookup returns CDR1 SGHAT and CDR2 FQNNGV. Unmatched junction bases numbered 5, after V lost 2 bases and J lost 7 bases. The CDR3 contains 14 residues. CDR3 amino acids: CASSLTGGGNEQFF. The CDR3 bases are TGTGCCAGCAGCTTAACGGGAGGCGGAAATGAGCAGTTCTTC.

The CDR3 region is CASGRAGTSRGAGELFF. CDR3 bases: TGTGCCAGCGGGAGGGCAGGGACTTCGCGAGGCGCCGGGGAGCTGTTTTTT. The chain joins TRBV9 to TRBJ2-2; 7 bases fit TRBD2. The V and J ends lost 7 bases and 6 bases, in that order; junction bases with no gene match: 18. The length of the CDR3 is 17 residues. Germline V gene sequence: CDR1 SGDLS, CDR2 YYNGEE.

V and J are TRBV5-4 and TRBJ1-2; weak D call: TRBD1 (5 bases). Germline V gives CDR1 SGHNT, CDR2 YYREEE (reference sequence). Trimming pared 4 bases from V and 7 bases from J, leaving 17 bases between. The CDR3 contains 14 residues. The CDR3 sequence: CASSPAAVRGGYTF. CDR3 DNA: TGTGCCAGCAGCCCGGCGGCAGTTAGGGGTGGCTACACCTTC.

CDR3 sequence: CASGLRLDSYEQYF. The CDR3 DNA follows: TGTGCTAGTGGCCTACGACTGGACTCCTACGAGCAGTACTTC. The chain couples TRBV12-5 to TRBJ2-7; D unresolved. The CDR3 runs to 14 residues. Germline loops: CDR1 LGHNT, CDR2 FRNRAP. Trimming left V 6 bases short and J 0 bases short, with 12 bases between. The entire variable domain, with the rest obtained from reference TRBV12-5 and TRBJ2-7, is as follows: DARVTQTPRHKVTEMGQEVTMRCQPILGHNTVFWYRQTMMQGLELLAYFRNRAPLDDSGMPKDRFSAEMPDATLATLKIQPSEPRDSAVYFCASGLRLDSYEQYFGPGTRLTVT.

V and J are TRBV15 and TRBJ2-1; D not resolved. Germline CDR1 and CDR2: LNHNV and YYDKDF (reference sequence). The CDR3 spans 13 residues. Trimming took 0 bases from V and 3 from J, leaving 3 bases between them. This CDR3 reads CATSRDFYNEQFF. CDR3 in DNA: TGTGCCACCAGCAGAGACTTCTACAATGAGCAGTTCTTC. Combining the CDR3 with reference TRBV15 and TRBJ2-1 gives the whole variable domain DAMVIQNPRYQVTQFGKPVTLSCSQTLNHNVMYWYQQKSSQAPKLLFHYYDKDFNNEADTPDNFQSRRPNTSFCFLDIRSPGLGDTAMYLCATSRDFYNEQFFGPGTRLTVL.

This clone was seen just once. The CDR3 bases are TGTGCCAGCAGCCGGACGGGGGGGACCCAGTACTTC. It translates to CASSRTGGTQYF. V usage is TRBV4-2 and J usage is TRBJ2-5; 7 positions agree with TRBD2. CDR3 length equals 12 residues. V gave up 4 bases and J gave up 7 bases; unmatched junction bases: 3. The germline CDR1 and CDR2 sequences are LGHNA and YNFKEQ.

The chain employs TRBV28 and TRBJ2-6; no clear D gene. CDR3 length equals 13 residues. From germline, CDR1 is MDHEN and CDR2 SYDVKM. Trimming removed 5 bases from V and 5 bases from J, with 7 bases in between. The CDR3 region is CASSLLRANVLTF. CDR3 in DNA: TGTGCCAGCAGTCTCCTAAGGGCCAACGTCCTGACTTTC.

The chain uses TRBV7-2 and TRBJ2-7, with TRBD2 identical over 9 bases. J was trimmed by 1 base and V by 3 bases; bases with no gene match: 4. The CDR3 sequence is 15 residues long. The germline V gene encodes CDR1 SGHTA and CDR2 FQGNSA. The CDR3 nucleotides read TGTGCCAGCAGCTTTATAGCGGGAGCGTCCTACGAGCAGTACTTC. Protein product: CASSFIAGASYEQYF. The full variable domain, in which reference TRBV7-2 and TRBJ2-7 provide the parts outside the CDR3, is GAGVSQSPSNKVTEKGKDVELRCDPISGHTALYWYRQSLGQGLEFLIYFQGNSAPDKSGLPSDRFSAERTGGSVSTLTIQRTQQEDSAVYLCASSFIAGASYEQYFGPGTRLTVT.

This chain links TRBV9 with TRBJ2-2, with TRBD1 matching over 7 bases. The junction had 1 base not matched to a gene; V was cut back by 0 bases and J by 2 bases. The CDR3 consists of 15 residues. The germline gives CDR1 SGDLS, CDR2 YYNGEE. The CDR3 DNA reads as TGTGCCAGCAGCGTAGGGGACAGAAACACCGGGGAGCTGTTTTTT. It encodes CASSVGDRNTGELFF. The full variable domain, rest sourced from reference TRBV9 and TRBJ2-2, is DSGVTQTPKHLITATGQRVTLRCSPRSGDLSVYWYQQSLDQGLQFLIQYYNGEERAKGNILERFSAQQFPDLHSELNLSSLELGDSALYFCASSVGDRNTGELFFGEGSRLTVL.

This clone was picked up a small number of times. This sequence joins TRBV2 and TRBJ1-2; 9 bases are a match to TRBD1. After removal of 8 bases from V and 0 bases from J, the junction contained 7 bases not matched to a gene. The germline CDR1 and CDR2 sequences are SNHLY and FYNNEI. The CDR3 runs 15 residues. The CDR3 DNA is TGTGCCAGCGGATCTGGGACAGGGACTAACTATGGCTACACCTTC. Its translation is CASGSGTGTNYGYTF.

This chain connects TRBV28 to TRBJ2-1, with unresolved D. CDR1 and CDR2 from the germline V gene are MDHEN and SYDVKM. The CDR3 is 11 amino acids. The germline V and J ends were trimmed by 5 bases and 13 bases, with 12 bases remaining between them. CDR3 nucleotide sequence: TGTGCCAGCAGTGAGTCGAGGAGCCAGTTCTTC. This gives the protein CASSESRSQFF.

V usage is TRBV11-1 and J usage is TRBJ2-1; perhaps TRBD2 as D (6 bases). The CDR3 spans 17 residues. Germline V gene data show CDR1 as SGHAT and CDR2 as FQDESV (reference sequence). V lost 5 bases to trimming and J lost 4 bases, with 21 bases between them. In DNA form, the CDR3 reads TGTGCCAGCAGCCCATTCAGCGGGCCTAGCGTTTACAATGAGCAGTTCTTC. Translating gives CASSPFSGPSVYNEQFF.